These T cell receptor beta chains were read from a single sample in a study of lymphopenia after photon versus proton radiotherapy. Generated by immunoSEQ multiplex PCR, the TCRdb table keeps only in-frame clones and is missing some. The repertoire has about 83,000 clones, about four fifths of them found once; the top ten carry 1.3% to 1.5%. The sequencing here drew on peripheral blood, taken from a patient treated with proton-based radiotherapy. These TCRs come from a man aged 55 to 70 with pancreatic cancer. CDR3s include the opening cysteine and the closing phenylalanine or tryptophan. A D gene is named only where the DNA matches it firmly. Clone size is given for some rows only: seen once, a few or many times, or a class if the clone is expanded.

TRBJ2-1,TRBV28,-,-,TGTGCCAGCAGTGCCGAGGGGGGCGGGAGTGCGTTTGAGCAGTTCTTC,CASSAEGGGSAFEQFF
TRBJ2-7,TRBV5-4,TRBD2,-,TGTGCCAGCAGCTTAATGCTAGCGGGAGGGCTGTCCTACGAGCAGTACTTC,CASSLMLAGGLSYEQYF
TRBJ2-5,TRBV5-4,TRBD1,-,TGTGCCAGCAGCTCACAGGGGGCCGAGACCCAGTACTTC,CASSSQGAETQYF
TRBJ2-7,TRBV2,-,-,TGTGCCAGCAGAAGACAGCCATACGAGCAGTACTTC,CASRRQPYEQYF
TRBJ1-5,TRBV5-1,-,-,TGCGCCAGCACCCCTCCGGGGTATAGCAATCAGCCCCAGCATTTT,CASTPPGYSNQPQHF
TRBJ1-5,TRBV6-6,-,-,TGTGCCACACTTGGTAGAGACAGGTCGGGTCAGCCCCAGCATTTT,CATLGRDRSGQPQHF
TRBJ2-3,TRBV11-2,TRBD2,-,TGTGCCAGCAGCTCTAGCGGGGGCACAGATACGCAGTATTTT,CASSSSGGTDTQYF
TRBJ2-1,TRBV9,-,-,TGTGCCAGCAGCGGGCAGGGTGGCTACAATGAGCAGTTCTTC,CASSGQGGYNEQFF
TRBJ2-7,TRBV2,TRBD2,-,TGTGCCAGCAGTGGGCTAGCGGGAGGCCCCTACGAGCAGTACTTC,CASSGLAGGPYEQYF
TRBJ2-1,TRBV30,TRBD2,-,TGTGCCTGGAGTGTACCTTATCGCGGGAGAGAGAATGAGCAGTTCTTC,CAWSVPYRGRENEQFF
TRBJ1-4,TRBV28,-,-,TGTGCCAGCAGTTTCGCCGGGCCAGGGTCAAGGGAAAAACTGTTTTTT,CASSFAGPGSREKLFF
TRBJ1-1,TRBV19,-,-,TGTGCCAGTAGTGAAACAGGGATCGGCACTGAAGCTTTCTTT,CASSETGIGTEAFF
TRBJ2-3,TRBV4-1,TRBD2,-,TGCGCCAGCAGCCAAGTGGGACTAGCGGTAGATACGCAGTATTTT,CASSQVGLAVDTQYF
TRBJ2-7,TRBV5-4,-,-,TGTGCCAGCAGCTTGGAGTCTCAGGGAAACTACGAGCAGTACTTC,CASSLESQGNYEQYF
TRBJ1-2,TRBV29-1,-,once,TGCAGCGTTGATCTACAGGTTACTAACTATGGCTACACCTTC,CSVDLQVTNYGYTF
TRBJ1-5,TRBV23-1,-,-,TGCGCCAGCATTCCGAGGGAACTTCGAAGCGCAATAAGCAATCAGCCCCAGCATTTT,CASIPRELRSAISNQPQHF
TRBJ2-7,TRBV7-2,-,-,TGTGCCAGCAGCAACTCCTACGAGCAGTACTTC,CASSNSYEQYF
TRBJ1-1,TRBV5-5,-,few,TGTGCCAGCAGCTTGGCTCCAGAACCCCGCTCAGAAGCTTTCTTT,CASSLAPEPRSEAFF
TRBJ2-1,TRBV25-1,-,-,TGTGCCAGCTGCCCGGGGGATTACAATGAGCAGTTCTTC,CASCPGDYNEQFF
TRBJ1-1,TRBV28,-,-,TGTGCCAGCAGTTTACTATACACTGAAGCTTTCTTT,CASSLLYTEAFF
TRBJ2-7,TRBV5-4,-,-,TGTGCCAGCAGCTTGGGGGGCGGATCCTACGAGCAGTACTTC,CASSLGGGSYEQYF
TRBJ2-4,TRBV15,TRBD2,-,TGTGCCACCAGCACTAGCGGGAGGTCTCTAGCCAAAAACATTCAGTACTTC,CATSTSGRSLAKNIQYF
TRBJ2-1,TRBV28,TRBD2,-,TGTGCCAGCACTTACAGACTAGCAGATTACAATGAGCAGTTCTTC,CASTYRLADYNEQFF
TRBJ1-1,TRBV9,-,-,TGTGCCAGCAGCGTAGGGACGGACCCCCTTACCACTGAAGCTTTCTTT,CASSVGTDPLTTEAFF
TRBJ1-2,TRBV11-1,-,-,TGTGCCAGCAGCTTAGGAACAAGCTGGTATGGCTACACCTTC,CASSLGTSWYGYTF
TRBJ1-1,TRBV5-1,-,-,TGCGCCAGCAGCTTGAGCGTGGGGCCCACTGAAGCTTTCTTT,CASSLSVGPTEAFF
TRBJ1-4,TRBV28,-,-,TGTGCCAGCAGTGTGGGGGGGTTT,CASSVGGF
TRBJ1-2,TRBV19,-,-,TGTGCCAGTAGTCCGGGAATTAACTATGGCTACACCTTC,CASSPGINYGYTF
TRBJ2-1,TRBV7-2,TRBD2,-,TGTGCCAGCACCGGACTAGGTAAGGATGAGCAGTTCTTC,CASTGLGKDEQFF
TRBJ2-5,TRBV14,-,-,TGTGCCAGCAGCCTCTGGACGGGAGCGGAGACCCAGTACTTC,CASSLWTGAETQYF
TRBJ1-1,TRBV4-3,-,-,TGCGCCAGCAGCCAACACAGATTCACTGAAGCTTTCTTT,CASSQHRFTEAFF
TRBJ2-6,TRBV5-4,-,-,TGTGCCAGCAGCACATACCCAAGAGGCGGGGCCAACGTCCTGACTTTC,CASSTYPRGGANVLTF
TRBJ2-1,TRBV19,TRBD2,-,TGTGCCAGTAGACGGCGGACCTCCGGGACTAGCGGGATTCGGGGTGAGCAGTTCTTC,CASRRRTSGTSGIRGEQFF
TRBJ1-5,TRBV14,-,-,TGTGCCAGCAGCCTGGGACATCCTCAGCCCCAGCATTTT,CASSLGHPQPQHF
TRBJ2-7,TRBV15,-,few,TGTGCCACCAGCAGAGCACGGAACTACGAGCAGTACTTC,CATSRARNYEQYF
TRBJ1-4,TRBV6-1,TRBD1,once,TGTGCCAGCAGTTGGACAGGAAATGAAAAACTGTTTTTT,CASSWTGNEKLFF
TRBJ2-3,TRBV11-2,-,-,TGTGCCAGCAGCTTAGGGGAGTCTAGCACAGATACGCAGTATTTT,CASSLGESSTDTQYF
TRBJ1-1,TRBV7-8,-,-,TGTGCCAGCAGCTTCGGGACCGCCCGTGGATACACTGAAGCTTTCTTT,CASSFGTARGYTEAFF
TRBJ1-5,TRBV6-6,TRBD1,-,TGTGCCAGCAGGACTCAACAGGGGGAGCGTCAGCCCCAGCATTTT,CASRTQQGERQPQHF
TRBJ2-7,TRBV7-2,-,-,TGTGCCAGCAGCCCACCCTCCTACGAGCAGTACTTC,CASSPPSYEQYF
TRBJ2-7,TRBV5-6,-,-,TGTGCCAGCAGCTTGGTGGGGGTAGAGCAGTACTTC,CASSLVGVEQYF
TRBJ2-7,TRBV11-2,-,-,TGTGCCAGCAGCCCCCCAGGACAGTCCTACGAGCAGTACTTC,CASSPPGQSYEQYF
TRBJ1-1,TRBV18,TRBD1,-,TGTGCCAGCTCTACGGGACAGATTGAAGCTTTCTTT,CASSTGQIEAFF
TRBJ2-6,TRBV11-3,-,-,TGTGCCAGCAGCTCGGCCGGGCCCGGAATCAACGTCCTGACTTTC,CASSSAGPGINVLTF
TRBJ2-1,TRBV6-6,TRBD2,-,TGTGCCAGCCAAACGAGACTAGCGGGCTCCTACAATGAGCAGTTCTTC,CASQTRLAGSYNEQFF
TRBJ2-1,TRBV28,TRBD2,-,TGTGCCAGCAGCCCCATCCGGGGGGGGAGGGAGCAGTTCTTC,CASSPIRGGREQFF
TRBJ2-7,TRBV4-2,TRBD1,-,TGTGCCAGCAGCCCCCGAGACAGGGTATCCGAGCAGTACTTC,CASSPRDRVSEQYF
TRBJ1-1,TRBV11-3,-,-,TGTGCCAGCAGCTTGGGTCCCATGAACACTGAAGCTTTCTTT,CASSLGPMNTEAFF
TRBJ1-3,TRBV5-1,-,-,TGCGCCAGCAGCAGCGACGGACCTAAATACGGAAACACCATATATTTT,CASSSDGPKYGNTIYF